This passage covers 30 T cell receptor beta chains from one sample sequenced in a study of CD8 T cells in Susac syndrome (dated by TCRdb to the late 2010s). The library was produced with the immunoSEQ multiplex PCR assay. RNA was extracted using the RNeasy kit, and about 0.5 to 1 ug of the RNA was reverse transcribed with random hexamers. The raw public reads went through TCRdb reprocessing: fastp at Q25, MiXCR clone calling, in-frame beta chains kept. Each CDR3 protein appears once, grouped with its most common genes and DNA. This sample holds more than 100,000 distinct CDR3 sequences; over 95% were observed only once. Less than 0.15% of the sample rests with the top ten. Sequenced input: CD4+ T cells from PBMCs. Every receptor here comes from a human donor with Susac syndrome.

This chain links TRBV9 with TRBJ1-2; no clear D. Deletions cut 4 bases from V and 6 bases from J, with 16 bases between. Per germline, CDR1 SGDLS and CDR2 YYNGEE. This CDR3 is 14 amino acids long. This CDR3 reads CASSLKGFADGYTF. The CDR3 nucleotides read TGTGCCAGCAGCCTAAAAGGGTTCGCGGATGGCTACACCTTC.

This rearrangement joins TRBV19 to TRBJ2-3; D is unresolved. This CDR3 is built from 12 residues. V was clipped by 5 bases and J by 6 bases, with 9 bases between them. Per the germline V gene, CDR1 is LNHDA and CDR2 is SQIVND (reference sequence). The CDR3 sequence is CASSLARDTQYF. In DNA, the CDR3 is TGTGCCAGTAGTTTAGCACGTGATACGCAGTATTTT.

This chain uses TRBV3-1 with TRBJ2-2; 9 bases line up with TRBD1. This CDR3 is 15 amino acids long. The V and J ends lost 6 bases and 4 bases, in that order; junction bases with no gene match: 6. CDR1 is LGHDT and CDR2 is YNNKEL in the germline V gene (reference sequence). The CDR3 DNA sequence: TGTGCCAGCAGGTCCCGGGACAGGGCCACCGGGGAGCTGTTTTTT. Protein: CASRSRDRATGELFF.

The chain employs TRBV29-1 and TRBJ2-7, with a tentative D call TRBD1 (5 bases). Germline V gene sequence: CDR1 SQVTM, CDR2 ANQGSEA. The CDR3 is 13 amino acids. The ends were cut back, 7 bases at V and 3 bases at J, with 16 bases in the middle. The CDR3 region has the DNA TGCAGCGCATTAGACAGAACATACTACGAGCAGTACTTC. It encodes CSALDRTYYEQYF.

The genes are TRBV6-2 or TRBV6-3 and TRBJ1-3, with D hard to call. The CDR3 is 15 amino acids. Germline V gives CDR1 MNHEY, CDR2 SVGEGT. V dropped 5 bases and J dropped 0 bases, with 11 bases sitting between them. The CDR3 sequence is CASSNGRSSGNTIYF. For the CDR3, the DNA is TGTGCCAGCAGTAACGGACGGAGCTCTGGAAACACCATATATTTT.

V is TRBV5-1 and J is TRBJ2-1; 9 bases agree with TRBD2. The junction had 5 bases not matched to a gene; V was cut back by 7 bases and J by 0 bases. The CDR3 consists of 15 residues. CDR1 is SGHRS, CDR2 YFSETQ, per germline. The CDR3 protein is CASVAGGNSYNEQFF. The CDR3 coding sequence is TGCGCCAGCGTGGCGGGAGGGAACTCCTACAATGAGCAGTTCTTC.

This chain connects TRBV6-2 or TRBV6-3 to TRBJ2-4; 8 bases fit TRBD2. The CDR3 runs to 16 residues. The V gene end was trimmed by 6 bases and the J gene end by 0 bases; junction bases not matched to a gene: 7. Germline V gene data show CDR1 as MNHEY and CDR2 as SVGEGT. CDR3 in amino acids: CASRAGAGVAKNIQYF. The CDR3 coding sequence is TGTGCCAGCAGAGCGGGAGCGGGGGTAGCCAAAAACATTCAGTACTTC.

V usage is TRBV6-5 and J usage is TRBJ2-7; no clear D. The CDR3 runs 13 residues. Deletions cut 6 bases from V and 3 bases from J, with 12 bases between. Germline V gene lookup returns CDR1 MNHEY and CDR2 SVGAGI. The CDR3 is CASRGPRNYEQYF. CDR3 nucleotides: TGTGCCAGCAGGGGCCCCAGAAACTACGAGCAGTACTTC.

This chain connects TRBV15 to TRBJ2-1, with 8 bases lining up with TRBD2. The CDR3 loop spans 14 amino acids. Germline CDR1 LNHNV, CDR2 YYDKDF (reference sequence). Germline trimming cut 3 bases from V and 2 bases from J; bases unmatched to any gene: 0. In DNA, the CDR3 is TGTGCCACCAGCAGGCGGGAGGCCTACAATGAGCAGTTCTTC. Its protein product is CATSRREAYNEQFF.

The J gene is TRBJ1-2, the V gene TRBV7-9; the match to TRBD1 covers 11 bases. Germline CDR1 reads SEHNR; CDR2 reads FQNEAQ (reference sequence). The CDR3 spans 14 residues. V was pared by 4 bases and J by 7 bases, with 5 bases of the junction left unmatched. CDR3 DNA sequence: TGTGCCAGCAGCTCGCCGGGACAGGGGGGTGGCTACACCTTC. Amino acids: CASSSPGQGGGYTF.

This clonotype was counted a single time. This sequence joins TRBV7-9 and TRBJ1-2, with D uncertain. Germline V gene data show CDR1 as SEHNR and CDR2 as FQNEAQ (reference sequence). This CDR3 has 15 residues. Trimming shortened V by 1 base and J by 8 bases, and 17 bases separated the two germline ends. CDR3 sequence reads: CASSLETSDWVGYTF. The CDR3 DNA follows: TGTGCCAGCAGCTTAGAGACGAGTGATTGGGTCGGCTACACCTTC.

This clonotype was detected only once. The chain is built from TRBV24-1 and TRBJ2-3; 7 bases map to TRBD2. CDR1 and CDR2 from the germline V gene are KGHDR and SFDVKD. CDR3 length: 16 residues. V was clipped by 0 bases and J by 5 bases; unmatched bases: 7. CDR3 in amino acids: CATSDLSAGALDTQYF. In nucleotides, the CDR3 is TGTGCCACCAGTGATTTGTCGGCGGGAGCGCTAGATACGCAGTATTTT.

The chain joins TRBV27 to TRBJ1-5; D unclear. The CDR3 spans 14 residues. Trimming left V 2 bases short and J 4 bases short, with 9 bases between. Germline CDR1 reads MNHEY; CDR2 reads SMNVEV (reference sequence). Here the CDR3 DNA reads TGTGCCAGCAGTTTAGAACAGTTGAATCAGCCCCAGCATTTT. Its protein is CASSLEQLNQPQHF.

The rearrangement links TRBV6-5 to TRBJ2-5, with TRBD1 matching 7 bases. This CDR3 has 14 amino acids. In germline, CDR1 is MNHEY, CDR2 SVGAGI. V trimming: 4 bases; J trimming: 7 bases; junction bases outside the gene matches: 9. The CDR3: CASSFNRGAGTQYF. The CDR3 DNA sequence: TGTGCCAGCAGTTTCAACAGGGGCGCAGGGACCCAGTACTTC.

This clonotype showed up just a few times. The chain recombines TRBV30 with TRBJ2-7, with D possibly TRBD2 on 5 matching bases. V was cut by 1 base and J by 2 bases, with 12 bases left in between. Germline V gene lookup returns CDR1 GTSNPN and CDR2 SVGIG (reference sequence). This CDR3 spans 14 amino acids. The CDR3 DNA sequence: TGTGCCTGGAGTGGAGGCCTAGCCGCCTACGAGCAGTACTTC. This encodes CAWSGGLAAYEQYF.

Only one count was recorded for this clonotype. This sequence joins TRBV12-3 or TRBV12-4 and TRBJ1-2; 7 positions match TRBD1. This CDR3 has 13 amino acids. J was trimmed by 4 bases and V by 4 bases; bases with no gene match: 3. The CDR3: CASSWRQGYGYTF. In DNA, the CDR3 is TGTGCCAGCAGTTGGAGACAGGGCTATGGCTACACCTTC.

This rearrangement joins TRBV24-1 to TRBJ2-5, with a weak D call TRBD2 (6 bases). The ends were cut back, 4 bases at V and 7 bases at J, with 15 bases in the middle. Germline V lookup: CDR1 KGHDR, CDR2 SFDVKD. CDR3 length equals 14 residues. CDR3 sequence: CATSEAGPQGTQYF. The DNA for the CDR3 is TGTGCCACCAGTGAGGCGGGACCCCAGGGGACCCAGTACTTC.

This chain connects TRBV5-6 to TRBJ2-3; possible D gene TRBD1, 6 bases. This CDR3 has 14 amino acids. Germline lookup yields CDR1 SGHDT and CDR2 YYEEEE. V lost 4 bases and J 2 bases, leaving 11 bases between the germline ends. CDR3 sequence (DNA): TGTGCCAGCAGCCAGACAGGCCCCACAGATACGCAGTATTTT. It codes for CASSQTGPTDTQYF.

The genes are TRBV29-1 and TRBJ2-7; no clear D gene. Germline lookup yields CDR1 SQVTM and CDR2 ANQGSEA. V was clipped by 5 bases and J by 0 bases, with 8 bases between them. The CDR3 spans 12 residues. DNA for the CDR3: TGCAGCGTTTTGGTGAGCTCCTACGAGCAGTACTTC. Its protein is CSVLVSSYEQYF.

The V call is TRBV9, the J call TRBJ1-2; 8 nucleotides agree with TRBD1. J gave up 4 bases and V 3 bases, and 2 bases lay outside the gene matches. Germline V gene lookup returns CDR1 SGDLS and CDR2 YYNGEE. This CDR3 is built from 13 residues. CDR3 sequence reads: CASSAGGGYGYTF. In nucleotides, the CDR3 is TGTGCCAGCAGCGCAGGGGGCGGCTATGGCTACACCTTC.

This chain links TRBV20-1 with TRBJ2-7, with 8 bases fitting TRBD2. Germline V gene lookup returns CDR1 DFQATT and CDR2 SNEGSKA (reference sequence). The CDR3 is made up of 15 amino acids. V lost 0 bases to trimming and J lost 2 bases; unmatched junction nucleotides: 6. The CDR3 sequence is CSARETSGRAYEQYF. In DNA, the CDR3 is TGCAGTGCTAGAGAAACTAGCGGACGGGCCTACGAGCAGTACTTC.

The V gene is TRBV2, the J gene TRBJ2-7; tentative D call: TRBD2 (6 bases). This CDR3 is 14 amino acids long. Germline CDR1 is SNHLY and CDR2 is FYNNEI. V was clipped by 7 bases and J by 6 bases, with 19 bases between them. The CDR3 region has the DNA TGTGCCAGCATTGGGGCGGGGATACGGCTCGAGCAGTACTTC. Protein: CASIGAGIRLEQYF.

The rearrangement uses TRBV28 and TRBJ2-2, with D unclear. This CDR3 is 15 amino acids long. Germline CDR1 MDHEN, CDR2 SYDVKM. V dropped 3 bases and J dropped 4 bases, with 12 bases sitting between them. The CDR3 loop is CASSLGSMSTGELFF. CDR3 nucleotides: TGTGCCAGCAGTTTGGGTAGTATGAGCACCGGGGAGCTGTTTTTT. Together with reference TRBV28 and TRBJ2-2, the CDR3 gives the full variable domain: DVKVTQSSRYLVKRTGEKVFLECVQDMDHENMFWYRQDPGLGLRLIYFSYDVKMKEKGDIPEGYSVSREKKERFSLILESASTNQTSMYLCASSLGSMSTGELFFGEGSRLTVL.

The gene calls are TRBV9 and TRBJ2-1, with TRBD2 matching over 12 bases. The junction had 4 bases not matched to a gene; V was cut back by 3 bases and J by 6 bases. Germline-derived CDR1 and CDR2 are SGDLS and YYNGEE. The CDR3 has 15 amino acids. CDR3 in amino acids: CASSAGLAGINEQFF. CDR3 nucleotide sequence: TGTGCCAGCAGCGCCGGACTAGCGGGAATCAATGAGCAGTTCTTC. The variable domain in full, with the rest retrieved from reference TRBV9 and TRBJ2-1, is DSGVTQTPKHLITATGQRVTLRCSPRSGDLSVYWYQQSLDQGLQFLIQYYNGEERAKGNILERFSAQQFPDLHSELNLSSLELGDSALYFCASSAGLAGINEQFFGPGTRLTVL.

This chain connects TRBV4-2 to TRBJ2-2; 9 nucleotides line up with TRBD2. The CDR3 runs to 17 residues. From germline, CDR1 is LGHNA and CDR2 YNFKEQ. J gave up 2 bases and V 1 base, and 5 bases lay outside the gene matches. The CDR3 spells CASSQVGGRGNTGELFF. The DNA for the CDR3 is TGTGCCAGCAGCCAAGTAGGCGGGAGGGGAAACACCGGGGAGCTGTTTTTT.

DNA for the CDR3: TGCGCCAGCAGCCAAGATGGACAGGGCGTGAACATTCAGTACTTC. Its protein is CASSQDGQGVNIQYF. This chain links TRBV4-3 with TRBJ2-4, with 8 nucleotides matching TRBD1. Per the germline V gene, CDR1 is LGHNA and CDR2 is YSLEER. CDR3 size: 15 residues. Trimming removed 0 bases from V and 7 bases from J; junction bases left unmatched: 5.

The CDR3 coding sequence is TGTGCCAGCAGCCGGCGGGAGACCTTAGATACGCAGTATTTT. Translated: CASSRRETLDTQYF. V gene TRBV3-1 combines with J gene TRBJ2-3; 7 bases match TRBD2. The V gene end was trimmed by 4 bases and the J gene end by 5 bases; junction bases not matched to a gene: 6. Germline CDR1 LGHDT, CDR2 YNNKEL (reference sequence). The CDR3 loop spans 14 amino acids.

The chain uses TRBV2 and TRBJ2-2; D perhaps matches TRBD1 (6 bases). Trimming took off 7 bases at V and 1 base at J, with 13 bases between the two ends. Germline CDR1 is SNHLY and CDR2 is FYNNEI. The CDR3 has 15 residues. CDR3 sequence (DNA): TGTGCCAGCAAGGGGGAAAGCCTGAACACCGGGGAGCTGTTTTTT. This translates into CASKGESLNTGELFF. Full variable domain (outside the CDR3, taken from reference TRBV2 and TRBJ2-2): EPEVTQTPSHQVTQMGQEVILRCVPISNHLYFYWYRQILGQKVEFLVSFYNNEISEKSEIFDDQFSVERPDGSNFTLKIRSTKLEDSAMYFCASKGESLNTGELFFGEGSRLTVL.

The chain recombines TRBV7-2 with TRBJ1-5; D may be TRBD1 (5 bases). With 5 bases removed from V and 9 bases from J, the gap between germline ends came to 17 bases. Germline loops: CDR1 SGHTA, CDR2 FQGNSA. The CDR3 is 14 amino acids. This chain's CDR3 is CASSPDGSGRPQHF. CDR3 DNA sequence: TGTGCCAGCAGCCCGGACGGTTCGGGACGGCCCCAGCATTTT.

V gene TRBV18 combines with J gene TRBJ2-3; D possibly corresponds to TRBD1 (6 bases). The germline CDR1 and CDR2 sequences are KGHSH and LQKENI. The CDR3 consists of 15 residues. Trimming took off 2 bases at V and 3 bases at J, with 12 bases between the two ends. The CDR3 region is CASSPVSGATDTQYF. In nucleotides, the CDR3 is TGTGCCAGCTCACCAGTATCAGGGGCAACAGATACGCAGTATTTT.